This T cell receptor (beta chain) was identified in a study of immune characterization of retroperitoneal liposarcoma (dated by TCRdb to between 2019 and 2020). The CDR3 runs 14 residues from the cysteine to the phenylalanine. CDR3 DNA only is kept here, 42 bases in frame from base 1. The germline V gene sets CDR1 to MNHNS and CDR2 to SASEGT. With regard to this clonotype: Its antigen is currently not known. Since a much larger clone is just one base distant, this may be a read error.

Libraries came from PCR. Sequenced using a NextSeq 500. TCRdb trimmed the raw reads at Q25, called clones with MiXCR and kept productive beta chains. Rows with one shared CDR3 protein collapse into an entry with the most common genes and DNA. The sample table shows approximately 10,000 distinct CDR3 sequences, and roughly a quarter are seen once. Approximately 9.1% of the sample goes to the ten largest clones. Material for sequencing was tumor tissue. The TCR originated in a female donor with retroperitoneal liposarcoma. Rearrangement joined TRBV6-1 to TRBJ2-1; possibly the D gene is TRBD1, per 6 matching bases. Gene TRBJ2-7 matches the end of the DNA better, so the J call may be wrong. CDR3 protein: CASSRAGARYEQYF. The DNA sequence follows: TGTGCCAGCAGCCGGGCAGGGGCGCGGTATGAGCAGTACTTC.